This T cell receptor beta chain is from a study of OX40 agonist ivuxolimab in advanced cancers. Whole-study findings and limits: At 0.1 to 3.0 mg/kg and by week 6, clonal expansion occurred in CD4+ and CD8+ blood T cells.

A remark on this clone: Its antigen is unidentified.

Profiling relied on immunoSEQ multiplex PCR, and the TCRdb table lists in-frame clones only, not all of them. The profile shows 65,000 to 85,000 clones, about 88% of them singletons. This CDR3 contains 14 residues. CDR1 and CDR2 from the germline V gene are SGDLS and YYNGEE. Deletions cut 4 bases from V and 4 bases from J, with 11 bases between. The chain couples TRBV9 to TRBJ2-2, with D possibly matching TRBD1 (6 bases). Sequenced here: CD4+ or CD8+ T cells sorted from blood, sampled in a trial of the OX40 agonist ivuxolimab. This sequence was found in an adult with an advanced solid tumor such as melanoma, head and neck, liver or kidney cancer. The CDR3 loop reads CASSRDTSTGELFF. CDR3 DNA sequence: TGTGCCAGCAGCCGGGACACTAGCACCGGGGAGCTGTTTTTT. The complete variable domain, with remaining parts taken from reference TRBV9 and TRBJ2-2, reads DSGVTQTPKHLITATGQRVTLRCSPRSGDLSVYWYQQSLDQGLQFLIQYYNGEERAKGNILERFSAQQFPDLHSELNLSSLELGDSALYFCASSRDTSTGELFFGEGSRLTVL.